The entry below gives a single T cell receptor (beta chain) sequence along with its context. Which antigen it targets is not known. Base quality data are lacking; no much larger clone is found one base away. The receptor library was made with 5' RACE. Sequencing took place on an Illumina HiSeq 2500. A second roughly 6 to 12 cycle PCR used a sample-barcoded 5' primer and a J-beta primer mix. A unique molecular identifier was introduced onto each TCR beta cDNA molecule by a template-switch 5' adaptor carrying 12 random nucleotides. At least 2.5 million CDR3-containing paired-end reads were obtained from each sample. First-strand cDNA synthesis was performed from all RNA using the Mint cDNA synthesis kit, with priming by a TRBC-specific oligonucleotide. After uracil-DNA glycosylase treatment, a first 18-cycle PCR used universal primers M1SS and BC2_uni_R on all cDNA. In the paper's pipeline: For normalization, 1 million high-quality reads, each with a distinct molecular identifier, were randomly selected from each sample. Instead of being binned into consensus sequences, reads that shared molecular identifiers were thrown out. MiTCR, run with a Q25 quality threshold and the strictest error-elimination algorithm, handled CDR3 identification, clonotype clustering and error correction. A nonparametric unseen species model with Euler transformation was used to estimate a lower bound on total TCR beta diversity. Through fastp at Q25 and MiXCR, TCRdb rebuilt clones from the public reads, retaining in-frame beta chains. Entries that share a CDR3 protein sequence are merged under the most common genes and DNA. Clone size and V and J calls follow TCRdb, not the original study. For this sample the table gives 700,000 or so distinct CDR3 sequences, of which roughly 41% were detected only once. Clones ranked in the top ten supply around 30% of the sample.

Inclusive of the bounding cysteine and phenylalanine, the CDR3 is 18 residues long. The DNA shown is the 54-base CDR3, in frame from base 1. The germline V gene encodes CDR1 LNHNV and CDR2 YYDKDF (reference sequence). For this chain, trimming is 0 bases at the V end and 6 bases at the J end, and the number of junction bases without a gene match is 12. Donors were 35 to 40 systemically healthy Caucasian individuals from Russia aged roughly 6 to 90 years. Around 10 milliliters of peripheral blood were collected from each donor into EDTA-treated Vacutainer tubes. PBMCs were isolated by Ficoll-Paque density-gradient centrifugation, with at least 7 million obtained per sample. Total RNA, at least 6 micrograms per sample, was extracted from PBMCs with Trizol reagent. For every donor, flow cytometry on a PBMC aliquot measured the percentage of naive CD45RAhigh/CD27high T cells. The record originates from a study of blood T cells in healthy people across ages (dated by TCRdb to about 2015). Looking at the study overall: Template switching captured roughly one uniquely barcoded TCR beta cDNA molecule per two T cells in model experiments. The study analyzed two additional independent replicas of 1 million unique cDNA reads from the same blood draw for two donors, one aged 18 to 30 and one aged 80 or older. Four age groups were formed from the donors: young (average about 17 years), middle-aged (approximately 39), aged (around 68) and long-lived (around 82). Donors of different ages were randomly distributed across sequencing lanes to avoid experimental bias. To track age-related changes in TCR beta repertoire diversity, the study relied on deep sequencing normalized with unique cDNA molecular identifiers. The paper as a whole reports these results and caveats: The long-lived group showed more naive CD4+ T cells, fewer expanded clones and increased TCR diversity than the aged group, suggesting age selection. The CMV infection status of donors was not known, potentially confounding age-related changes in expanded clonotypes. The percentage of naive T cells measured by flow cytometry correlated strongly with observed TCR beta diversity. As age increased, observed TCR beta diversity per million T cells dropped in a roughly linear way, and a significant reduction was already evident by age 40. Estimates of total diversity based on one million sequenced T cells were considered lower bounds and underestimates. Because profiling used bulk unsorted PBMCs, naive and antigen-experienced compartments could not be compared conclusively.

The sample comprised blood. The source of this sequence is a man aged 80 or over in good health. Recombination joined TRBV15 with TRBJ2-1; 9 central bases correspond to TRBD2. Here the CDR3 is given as CATSRDRGLAPSPNEQFF. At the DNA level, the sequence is TGTGCCACCAGCAGAGATAGGGGACTAGCTCCCTCCCCCAATGAGCAGTTCTTC. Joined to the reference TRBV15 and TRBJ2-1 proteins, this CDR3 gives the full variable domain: DAMVIQNPRYQVTQFGKPVTLSCSQTLNHNVMYWYQQKSSQAPKLLFHYYDKDFNNEADTPDNFQSRRPNTSFCFLDIRSPGLGDTAMYLCATSRDRGLAPSPNEQFFGPGTRLTVL.